This entry lists 17 T cell receptor beta chains sequenced from one sample in a study of T cells and copy number aberrations in small-cell lung cancer. Method: immunoSEQ multiplex PCR; TCRdb's copy keeps in-frame clones and lacks some. The data show roughly 8,900 clones, with about three quarters seen just once and around a third held by the top ten. The specimen sequenced was normal tissue next to the tumor. Receptors were obtained from a man aged 55 to 70 with small cell lung cancer.

The J gene is TRBJ1-1, the V gene TRBV28; D remains unclear. CDR1 and CDR2 (germline): MDHEN, SYDVKM. Trimming cost V 8 bases and J 0 bases, with 22 bases left between them. The CDR3 extends over 17 amino acids. CDR3 sequence reads: CASSSEVGYSVNTEAFF. CDR3 DNA sequence: TGTGCCAGCTCCTCGGAAGTCGGGTATTCCGTGAACACTGAAGCTTTCTTT.

This clone was found once. The V gene is TRBV6-1, the J gene TRBJ2-7; tentatively, D is TRBD2 (6 bases). CDR1 and CDR2 (germline): MNHNS, SASEGT. Trimming removed 6 bases from V and 6 bases from J, with 18 bases in between. The CDR3 length is 14 residues. The CDR3 coding sequence is TGTGCCAGCAGGAGGTTTTCGGGAGATGCCGAGCAGTACTTC. Translated, it gives CASRRFSGDAEQYF.

This CDR3 reads CASSITGDNEQFF. The CDR3 DNA reads as TGTGCCAGCAGCATAACAGGCGACAATGAGCAGTTCTTC. The rearrangement joins TRBV9 to TRBJ2-1; D is possibly TRBD1 (5 bases). V was trimmed by 4 bases and J by 5 bases, leaving 10 bases between them. CDR1 and CDR2 from the germline V gene are SGDLS and YYNGEE. The CDR3 spans 13 residues.

V gene TRBV7-2 combines with J gene TRBJ2-2, with 11 nucleotides matching TRBD2. Germline CDR1 reads SGHTA; CDR2 reads FQGNSA. This CDR3 is 14 amino acids long. The J segment lost 6 bases and the V segment lost 3 bases, leaving 0 bases of the junction unmatched. CDR3 residues: CASSFSGRAGELFF. As DNA, the CDR3 is TGTGCCAGCAGCTTTAGCGGGAGGGCCGGGGAGCTGTTTTTT.

J is TRBJ1-2 and V is TRBV4-1; 7 bases are a match to TRBD1. Germline assignment: CDR1 MGHRA and CDR2 YSYEKL. The CDR3 sequence is 13 residues long. V gave up 8 bases and J gave up 4 bases; unmatched junction bases: 7. For the CDR3, the DNA is TGCGCCAGCGGGGGCCAGGGGGGCTATGGCTACACCTTC. It codes for CASGGQGGYGYTF.

The chain has TRBV4-1 and TRBJ2-5; TRBD1 might be the D (6 bases). CDR1 and CDR2 (germline): MGHRA, YSYEKL. The CDR3 extends over 14 amino acids. V lost 4 bases, J lost 4 bases, and 13 bases lay in between. CDR3 nucleotides: TGCGCCAGCAGCCCCGACAGGCAAATAGAGACCCAGTACTTC. Translated: CASSPDRQIETQYF.

In this sample, this clone turned up a few times. V is TRBV7-8 and J is TRBJ1-5; D not resolved. Germline V CDR1 and CDR2: SGHVS, FQNEAQ. The CDR3 runs 13 residues. The V end lost 5 bases, the J end lost 7 bases, and 12 bases lay between the germline ends. The CDR3 spells CASSPHTRQPQHF. The CDR3 DNA is TGTGCCAGCAGCCCACACACCCGACAGCCCCAGCATTTT.

A remark on this clone: The junction and the germline gene differ at one end; a read error may be behind it. Other DNA sequences within the sample encode an identical CDR3. The chain recombines TRBV5-4 with TRBJ2-7; perhaps TRBD1 as D (6 bases). The CDR3 sequence is 14 residues long. Germline V gives CDR1 SGHNT, CDR2 YYREEE (reference sequence). CDR3 protein: CASSLQGLGDEQYF. In nucleotides, the CDR3 is TGTGCCAGCAGCTTACAGGGTTTGGGGGACGAGCAGTATTTC.

The chain employs TRBV5-8 and TRBJ1-5, with 8 bases aligning to TRBD1. V dropped 4 bases and J dropped 4; count of bases not matched to a gene: 13. Germline CDR1 is SGHTS and CDR2 is YDEGEE. The CDR3 consists of 17 residues. CDR3 nucleotide sequence: TGTGCCAGCAGCCCGACCTTACAGGGGGTGGTTAATCAGCCCCAGCATTTT. It encodes CASSPTLQGVVNQPQHF.

V usage is TRBV9 and J usage is TRBJ2-3; 10 nucleotides line up with TRBD2. V trimming: 3 bases; J trimming: 6 bases; junction bases outside the gene matches: 16. The CDR3 is 18 residues long. Germline loops: CDR1 SGDLS, CDR2 YYNGEE. CDR3: CASSAAGWPAGGGDTQYF. The CDR3 DNA reads TGTGCCAGCAGCGCGGCAGGATGGCCAGCGGGAGGGGGGGATACGCAGTATTTT.

This clone appeared a few times. The chain has TRBV9 and TRBJ2-2; 7 nucleotides match TRBD1. The ends lost 4 bases at V and 1 base at J; junction bases unmatched: 4. This CDR3 has 15 residues. Germline V lookup: CDR1 SGDLS, CDR2 YYNGEE. The CDR3 spells CASSKRTGNTGELFF. The CDR3 region has the DNA TGTGCCAGCAGCAAACGGACAGGGAACACCGGGGAGCTGTTTTTT.

A note on this clone: The likely explanation is a read error, given a far larger clone one base away. The chain recombines TRBV28 with TRBJ2-7; perhaps TRBD2 as D (5 bases). The V gene's germline CDR1 is MDHEN and CDR2 SYDVKM. V gave up 6 bases and J gave up 3 bases, with 15 bases separating them. This CDR3 has 14 amino acids. The CDR3 spells CASRPGIEVYEQYF. The CDR3 bases are TGTGCCAGCAGACCCGGGATAGAAGTCTACGAGCAGTACTTC.

The chain has TRBV2 and TRBJ2-2, with D possibly called TRBD1 or TRBD2 (5 bases each). The CDR3 sequence is 15 residues long. Per the germline V gene, CDR1 is SNHLY and CDR2 is FYNNEI. V shed 1 base and J shed 7 bases, with 13 bases lying between them. CDR3 DNA: TGTGCCAGCAGTGAAGAACTAGAGGGGTACGGGGAGCTGTTTTTT. Protein product: CASSEELEGYGELFF.

The V gene is TRBV10-3, the J gene TRBJ1-2; D is uncertain. The CDR3 is made up of 13 amino acids. The germline V gene encodes CDR1 ENHRY and CDR2 SYGVKD. Trimming cost V 0 bases and J 4 bases, with 6 bases left between them. CDR3 nucleotide sequence: TGTGCCATCAGTGAGTCTGAGAGCTATGGCTACACCTTC. Translation: CAISESESYGYTF.

The chain links TRBV11-2 to TRBJ2-6, with D hard to call. V shed 1 base and J shed 6 bases, with 13 bases lying between them. Germline CDR1 is SGHAT and CDR2 is FQNNGV. The CDR3 extends over 16 amino acids. The chain's CDR3 is CASSLGKILKANVLTF. CDR3 bases: TGTGCCAGCAGCTTAGGAAAGATTTTAAAGGCCAACGTCCTGACTTTC. Full variable domain (missing parts from reference TRBV11-2 and TRBJ2-6): EAGVAQSPRYKIIEKRQSVAFWCNPISGHATLYWYQQILGQGPKLLIQFQNNGVVDDSQLPKDRFSAERLKGVDSTLKIQPAKLEDSAVYLCASSLGKILKANVLTFGAGSRLTVL.

The sample holds one count of this clone. The V gene is TRBV6-5, the J gene TRBJ1-4; 7 bases match TRBD1. The V gene end was trimmed by 8 bases and the J gene end by 4 bases; junction bases not matched to a gene: 4. The CDR3 consists of 13 residues. Germline V lookup: CDR1 MNHEY, CDR2 SVGAGI. CDR3 amino acids: CASRTGVNEKLFF. The DNA of the CDR3 is TGTGCCAGCCGAACAGGGGTTAATGAAAAACTGTTTTTT.

The J gene is TRBJ1-2, the V gene TRBV30; D possibly corresponds to TRBD1 (5 bases). CDR3 size: 13 residues. CDR1 and CDR2 (germline): GTSNPN, SVGIG (reference sequence). The V and J ends lost 5 bases and 8 bases respectively, with 18 bases between them. This CDR3 is CAWAPGTYGGYTF. The CDR3 DNA reads TGTGCCTGGGCACCCGGGACCTACGGGGGCTACACCTTC.